Here is one T cell receptor beta chain with its context. The antigen this receptor binds is unknown. Per-base quality was not reported, and no clone a single base away is much larger than it. What this sample's time point label stands for: baseline before first vaccination. Samples from vaccinated people were obtained from the UK trials COV001 and COV002, which included a single-blind randomized controlled phase 2/3 trial of AZD1222 (ChAdOx1 nCoV-19) in healthy adults. For TCRbeta chain sequencing, PBMC samples were collected from trial participants at day 0 and at day 28 after the second dose. This sample is drawn from a study of T cell responses to AZD1222 COVID-19 vaccine (dated by TCRdb to about 2021). In terms of the full investigation: AZD1222 recipients whose second dose came at about 4 weeks and those whose second dose came at about 12 weeks were combined into one group, since spike-specific TCR depth and breadth did not differ between the two schedules. TCR sequencing covered over 230 trial participants: 200 to 210 given two doses of AZD1222 and around 25 given two doses of MenACWY control vaccine. Enrollment into the trials was organized by age into subgroups of 18-55, 56-69 and 70-plus years, and those subgroups contained approximately 160, 26 and 62 TCR-sequenced participants, respectively. The study at large found these results: Epitopes outside the regions mutated in the B.1.351 and B.1.1.7 variants were reportedly recognized by nearly half of the unique spike-specific TCRs. A significant rise in spike-specific TCR breadth and depth was observed after two AZD1222 doses relative to day 0 and relative to MenACWY recipients. Most participants were white British and females outnumbered males, and the authors suggested that clonal diversity may have been underestimated. No day 14 peak-response samples were available, so repertoires were characterized only after the peak T cell response. The vaccine-associated CD4 TCRs covered the entire spike protein, and the dominant responses fell in regions 160-218 and 743-854. Conclusions about previously exposed vaccinees are limited because only six or seven AZD1222 recipients were SARS-CoV-2 seropositive at baseline. In the small 56-69-year group, the increase in depth fell short of significance, most likely because of low power.

The CDR3 regions of human TCRbeta chains were subjected to immunosequencing. On the study's bioinformatics: Repertoire TCRs were checked for matches against a reference library of SARS-CoV-2-specific TCRs that had been generated using the MIRA antigen-specificity platform. Breadth meant the fraction of unique TCRs that were SARS-CoV-2-associated, whereas depth meant the fraction of total T cells that were SARS-CoV-2-associated. Using the MIRA data, each spike-specific TCR was assigned both to the spike region to which the TCR was reactive and to a CD4 or CD8 class. Log10-transformed breadth and depth values were compared by one-way ANOVA with Sidak's multiple comparisons tests. TCRdb stores this immuneACCESS table with in-frame sequences only. Part of the clones is absent; in the studies checked, under half of the shortfall reflects unresolved V genes, and no reason is known for the rest. Clone size and V and J calls were adopted from that table, with D and trimming inferred from the DNA. For this sample there are more than 120,000 clones; 93% appear just once. The ten largest clones take up roughly 5% of the sample.

The germline V gene encodes CDR1 SGHNT and CDR2 YYREEE (reference sequence). V sheds 1 base and J sheds 3 bases, leaving 10 bases between their ends. There are 14 amino acids in the CDR3, from cysteine to phenylalanine inclusive. CDR3 DNA is the only sequence kept; it has 42 bases, read in frame from the first base. This material consisted of peripheral blood, taken on day 0 of AZD1222 vaccination. This sequence uses TRBV5-4 and TRBJ1-1, with the D segment identity uncertain. The TCR originated in an adult in good health. For the CDR3, the sequence is CASSLNIGDTEAFF. The bases are TGTGCCAGCAGCTTGAATATCGGGGACACTGAAGCTTTCTTT.